This TCR beta chain stems from a study of radiation and T cells in renal cell carcinoma. In germline, CDR1 is SGHTA, CDR2 FQGNSA. CDR3 length: 15 residues. V lost 2 bases and J 8 bases, leaving 15 bases between the germline ends. Time point: blood 4 weeks post-SBRT, at nephrectomy. The treatment: 15 Gy SBRT to primary tumor, nephrectomy 4 weeks later. Blood was sampled at baseline, 2 weeks and 4 weeks after SBRT. Clear cell pathology was present in this patient's renal cell carcinoma. Data came from immunoSEQ multiplex PCR; TCRdb stores just in-frame clones and leaves some out. The sample has about 170,000 clones, 88% seen once.

The gene calls are TRBV7-2 and TRBJ1-4; D unresolved. The TCR was taken from a woman in her fifties or sixties with renal cell carcinoma. Sequencing used blood, obtained from a patient whose treatment included radiotherapy and nephrectomy. The DNA of the CDR3 is TGTGCCAGCAGCTTAAGAGGAGGGAAGGGCGAAAAACTGTTTTTT. Its protein is CASSLRGGKGEKLFF.